Following are 14 T cell receptor beta chains from one sample sequenced in a study of CD8 T cells in Susac syndrome. Random hexamers were used to reverse transcribe an amount of roughly 0.45 to 1 ug RNA. In TCRdb, the immunoSEQ multiplex PCR reads were re-called with MiXCR into one record per CDR3 protein. The sample has hundreds of thousands of distinct CDR3 sequences; 85% are singletons. Sequences were obtained from CD8+ T cells from PBMCs. These receptors all come from a human donor with multiple sclerosis.

This sequence joins TRBV27 and TRBJ2-7; tentatively, D is TRBD1 or TRBD2 (5 bases each). CDR3 size: 14 residues. With 6 bases removed from V and 1 base from J, the gap between germline ends came to 13 bases. CDR1 and CDR2 (germline): MNHEY, SMNVEV (reference sequence). The CDR3 loop reads CASRGDVGSYEQYF. In DNA form, the CDR3 reads TGTGCCAGCAGAGGGGACGTAGGATCCTACGAGCAGTACTTC.

The rearrangement uses TRBV2 and TRBJ2-7; 9 bases are a match to TRBD1. V was pared by 6 bases and J by 0 bases, with 3 bases of the junction left unmatched. The length of the CDR3 is 14 residues. CDR1 and CDR2 (germline): SNHLY, FYNNEI. The chain's CDR3 is CASRGDRASYEQYF. The CDR3, as DNA: TGTGCCAGCAGGGGGGACAGGGCCTCCTACGAGCAGTACTTC.

The V and J genes are TRBV4-2 and TRBJ2-3; the D gene is possibly TRBD2 (6 bases). CDR1 LGHNA and CDR2 YNFKEQ come from the germline V gene. V was trimmed by 3 bases and J by 7 bases, leaving 14 bases between them. CDR3 length equals 14 residues. The CDR3 reads CASSHPGLTNTQYF. In DNA, the CDR3 is TGTGCCAGCAGCCACCCGGGACTGACGAATACGCAGTATTTT.

J is TRBJ2-7 and V is TRBV20-1; D may be TRBD1 (5 bases). The CDR3 sequence is 13 residues long. Per germline, CDR1 DFQATT and CDR2 SNEGSKA (reference sequence). Trimming shortened V by 6 bases and J by 3 bases, and 15 bases separated the two germline ends. The DNA of the CDR3 is TGCAGTGCGGAGCAGGGCAGTCGCTACGAGCAGTACTTC. Translation: CSAEQGSRYEQYF.

The chain recombines TRBV12-3 or TRBV12-4 with TRBJ2-2, with D perhaps matching TRBD1 or TRBD2 (6 bases each). Between the trimmed V and J ends, which lost 3 bases and 2 bases, there was a span of 19 bases. This CDR3 region has 18 residues. CDR3 in amino acids: CASSLYQGWRGNTGELFF. The CDR3 DNA sequence: TGTGCCAGCAGTTTGTATCAGGGGTGGCGGGGTAACACCGGGGAGCTGTTTTTT.

The rearrangement links TRBV30 to TRBJ1-1; TRBD1 aligns across 7 bases. Germline CDR1 and CDR2: GTSNPN and SVGIG (reference sequence). This CDR3 has 13 amino acids. V shed 2 bases, J shed 4 bases, and the junction held 4 bases outside the gene matches. This CDR3 is CAWSTGAVTEAFF. The CDR3 nucleotides are TGTGCCTGGAGTACAGGGGCTGTCACTGAAGCTTTCTTT.

The rearrangement joins TRBV2 to TRBJ2-1; D perhaps matches TRBD2 (5 bases). The CDR3 totals 17 residues. Trimming removed 3 bases from V and 0 bases from J, with 15 bases in between. CDR1 SNHLY and CDR2 FYNNEI come from the germline V gene. CDR3 sequence (DNA): TGTGCCAGCAGTGACCGCCGAGGGCTGGGCTCCTACAATGAGCAGTTCTTC. Translation: CASSDRRGLGSYNEQFF.

This chain connects TRBV12-3 or TRBV12-4 to TRBJ2-5; perhaps TRBD1 as D (6 bases). CDR3 length: 11 amino acids. Deletions cut 6 bases from V and 5 bases from J, with 7 bases between. DNA for the CDR3: TGTGCCAGCAGGGACAGTGAGACCCAGTACTTC. It specifies CASRDSETQYF.

The V and J genes are TRBV28 and TRBJ2-1, with a possible D match to TRBD2 (6 bases). Trimming removed 3 bases from V and 2 bases from J, with 14 bases in between. Germline assignment: CDR1 MDHEN and CDR2 SYDVKM. The CDR3 has 16 amino acids. CDR3 DNA: TGTGCCAGCAGTTTGGAGGGAGTACCTACCTACAATGAGCAGTTCTTC. Residues: CASSLEGVPTYNEQFF.

The chain recombines TRBV28 with TRBJ2-1; D is unresolved. Trimming removed 10 bases from V and 2 bases from J, with 6 bases in between. Germline V CDR1 and CDR2: MDHEN, SYDVKM. The CDR3 contains 11 residues. The DNA for the CDR3 is TGTGCCACCAGCCCCTACAATGAGCAGTTCTTC. As protein: CATSPYNEQFF. Full variable domain (rest looked up from reference TRBV28 and TRBJ2-1): DVKVTQSSRYLVKRTGEKVFLECVQDMDHENMFWYRQDPGLGLRLIYFSYDVKMKEKGDIPEGYSVSREKKERFSLILESASTNQTSMYLCATSPYNEQFFGPGTRLTVL.

This clonotype was seen just once. The V and J genes are TRBV9 and TRBJ1-1; D is unclear. This CDR3 region has 13 residues. Germline CDR1 SGDLS, CDR2 YYNGEE. Trimming pared 4 bases from V and 7 bases from J, leaving 14 bases between. The CDR3 spells CASSPSVGDEAFF. The CDR3 DNA reads as TGTGCCAGCAGCCCTTCGGTCGGCGATGAAGCTTTCTTT.

This chain joins TRBV29-1 and TRBJ1-2; D uncertain. The CDR3 covers 13 residues. Germline CDR1 and CDR2: SQVTM and ANQGSEA. Deletions cut 4 bases from V and 0 bases from J, with 9 bases between. The CDR3: CSVVDGANYGYTF. CDR3 nucleotide sequence: TGCAGCGTTGTGGACGGAGCTAACTATGGCTACACCTTC.

The chain has TRBV20-1 and TRBJ1-1; tentatively, D is TRBD1 (6 bases). The CDR3 runs to 16 residues. Trimming removed 7 bases from V and 4 bases from J, with 25 bases in between. In germline, CDR1 is DFQATT, CDR2 SNEGSKA (reference sequence). DNA for the CDR3: TGCAGTGTAGGGCGGTTGGGGGGGCCGAGAGGCACTGAAGCTTTCTTT. The encoded protein is CSVGRLGGPRGTEAFF.

The rearrangement uses TRBV4-1 and TRBJ2-1, with D possibly called TRBD1 or TRBD2 (5 bases each). V shed 0 bases and J shed 15 bases, with 21 bases lying between them. This CDR3 spans 15 amino acids. Germline CDR1 MGHRA, CDR2 YSYEKL. The CDR3 bases are TGCGCCAGCAGCCAAGAGGGGACGATTATTTTCCCGTCGTTCTTC. Its protein product is CASSQEGTIIFPSFF.